This TCR beta chain stems from a study of cytomegalovirus exposure and HLA in healthy donors. Study background: Findings of an earlier analysis included more than 90 million unique TCR beta sequences from about 180 million T cells. Regarding the study as a whole: When analyzed later, a missense DCLRE1C variant was found to be linked to TCR beta V- and J-gene trimming.

Each of the donors was a healthy bone marrow donor. The PCR had 60 Vbeta and 13 Jbeta primers. Sequenced by immunoSEQ multiplex PCR; TCRdb stores in-frame clones only, minus some. This table holds around 100,000 clones, 50% to 70% found once. Concerning this clone: Its antigen is unknown.

Sequencing was carried out using PBMCs. This receptor was taken from a human donor in good health.

The CDR3 here is CASSESMTAMNTEAFF. The CDR3 nucleotides are TGCGCCAGCAGTGAGTCGATGACAGCAATGAACACTGAAGCTTTCTTT. The rearrangement links TRBV10-2 to TRBJ1-1, with D possibly TRBD1 on 5 matching bases. This CDR3 is built from 16 residues. V lost 0 bases and J lost 0, with 11 bases in between. Germline V gene data show CDR1 as WSHSY and CDR2 as SAAADI.